This T cell receptor beta chain originates from a study of blood T cell repertoires in COVID-19 (TCRdb year 2020). Study-wide context: The collaborator samples originated in the United States, Italy and Spain and spanned the acute and convalescent phases of COVID-19. The samples were drawn from the first 160 participants of the ongoing ImmuneRACE study and from 1,254 subjects provided by 6 global collaborators. The prospective study material was composed of cDNA or gDNA derived from T cells, B-cell-depleted T cells, or PBMCs. The sample metadata nearly always contained a de-identified subject ID, COVID-19 status, age in years and sex. HLA class I and class II types, where available, came from metadata supplied by the sample provider rather than from assay-based typing. The repertoires were made available in a free public database intended to serve as a resource for research on the immune response to SARS-CoV-2. The dataset comprised deeply sampled blood TCRbeta repertoires from subjects exposed to, actively infected with, or recovered from COVID-19. On the study overall, not on this receptor specifically: How much clinical and demographic metadata was included differed by source and by participant, and the metadata was provided uncurated.

In Seattle, one collaborating source enrolled patients while the infection was active and tracked those patients longitudinally over the course of disease. The collaborating institutions used their own protocols to collect whole blood in K2EDTA tubes. For TCRbeta analysis, collaborators shipped samples as frozen whole blood, isolated PBMCs, or DNA extracted from either of those sample types. The cysteine opens and the phenylalanine closes a CDR3 of 13 amino acids. Just the 39-base CDR3 DNA is kept, in frame starting at base 1. Compared with germline, V lacks 7 bases and J lacks 8 bases; bases without a gene match: 7. In the germline V gene (reference sequence), CDR1 corresponds to LNHDA and CDR2 to SQIVND. TCRbeta CDR3 regions were amplified from genomic DNA by means of the immunoSEQ Assay, a bias-controlled multiplex PCR. Under the source paper's analysis protocol: The number of nucleated cells in each sample was estimated by amplification of reference gene primers within the assay. To quantify the absolute abundance of each unique TCRbeta CDR3 rearrangement, sequence reads were collapsed and filtered. For each sample, productive Simpson clonality was calculated as the square root of Simpson's diversity index across productive rearrangements. This immuneACCESS table, as held by TCRdb, lists in-frame sequences with V and J called but not all clones. Of the missing ones, under half trace to an unresolved V gene in checked studies; the others have no known cause. V, J and clone size reflect that table, while D and trimming were determined from the DNA. The sample contains almost 300,000 clones, roughly 86% of them found a single time. The ten largest clones add up to around 10% of the sample.

As to this clone: Its target antigen remains unknown. Base qualities are not provided; no much larger clone lies one nucleotide away.

The sample was peripheral blood. The chain employs TRBV19 and TRBJ1-3, and 8 bases in between align with TRBD1. The sequence came from a woman aged 25 to 45 with COVID-19, enrolled during active disease. Here the CDR3 is given as CASTWDRSDTIYF. The nucleotides read TGTGCCAGTACTTGGGACAGGTCCGACACCATATATTTT.